This T cell receptor (beta chain) was captured by sequencing in a study of Ad26.COV2.S vaccination and SARS-CoV-2 variants. The table came from immunoSEQ multiplex PCR; TCRdb's copy has only in-frame clones and leaves some out. The table records hundreds of thousands of clones, approximately 90% of them present only once. Treatment meaning: 19 received Ad26.COV2.S at low or high dose, single or two shots; about 5 received placebo; per-sample allocation not given. It was on day 63 after the first vaccine or placebo injection that samples were taken. It was an adult aged 18-55 years in Boston who was the donor. The material was peripheral blood, obtained in a trial of Ad26.COV2.S vaccine versus placebo. The receptor was isolated from a person aged 18-65 years who received the Ad26.COV2.S COVID-19 vaccine or a placebo.

The CDR3 region is CASRQGADTGELFF. The CDR3 DNA follows: TGTGCCAGCAGACAGGGGGCGGACACCGGGGAGCTGTTTTTT. V is TRBV27 and J is TRBJ2-2, with TRBD1 matching over 9 bases. This CDR3 spans 14 amino acids. V gave up 6 bases and J gave up 3 bases; unmatched junction bases: 2. The germline V gene encodes CDR1 MNHEY and CDR2 SMNVEV (reference sequence).